Described below is a single TCR beta chain sequence and its context. Its antigen is unknown. Donors uniformly comprised healthy Caucasians. TCRdb itself ran the 5' RACE reads through MiXCR, one entry per CDR3 protein. The data show approximately 620,000 distinct CDR3 sequences, 8.5% to 9.5% seen once. The data were taken from a study of identical twins. In germline, CDR1 is MNHEY, CDR2 SVGEGT. There are 17 residues in the CDR3. Unmatched junction bases numbered 10, after V lost 0 bases and J lost 2 bases. Broader study findings: Sequences that were beta out-of-frame showed weaker excess twin sharing. Out-of-frame alpha sequences common to twins exhibited an excess of low generation probability. Interpretation of the results relied on cross-sectional statistical analysis and not on following the same donors.

These same data were also listed under a study on yellow fever vaccine responses in identical twins.

The chain has TRBV6-2 or TRBV6-3 and TRBJ2-7; 7 nucleotides match TRBD2. Sequencing was performed on PBMCs. The source is a woman younger than 30 in good health. CDR3 nucleotide sequence: TGTGCCAGCAGTTACTCGATGTCCAGCGGGGAGCCCTACGAGCAGTACTTC. It encodes CASSYSMSSGEPYEQYF.